This T cell receptor beta chain was obtained from a study of blood T cell repertoires in COVID-19. The CDR3 has 14 amino acids. J was trimmed by 2 bases and V by 3 bases; bases with no gene match: 2. Germline V lookup: CDR1 LGHNA, CDR2 YSLEER. Data came from immunoSEQ multiplex PCR; TCRdb stores just in-frame clones and leaves some out. The table includes about 200,000 clones, about 88% detected once. This clonotype was obtained from a man aged 45-65 years with COVID-19, enrolled during active disease. The sample comprised peripheral blood. This rearrangement joins TRBV4-3 to TRBJ2-5; TRBD1 aligns across 8 bases. The CDR3 loop reads CASSHGQGQETQYF. DNA for the CDR3: TGCGCCAGCAGCCATGGACAGGGACAAGAGACCCAGTACTTC.